The sequence of this T cell receptor (beta chain) was determined in a study of shared clonotypes between healthy human individuals. TCRdb's table, derived via immunoSEQ multiplex PCR, lists solely in-frame clones and lacks some. The sample holds approximately 2.5 million clones, under 95% seen once. V was clipped by 2 bases and J by 5 bases, with 13 bases between them. Germline loops: CDR1 LGHNA, CDR2 YNFKEQ. This CDR3 has 14 amino acids. Sequenced sample: naive CD4+ T cells from PBMCs. Documented subset: CD45RA+ positively selected. The chain has TRBV4-2 and TRBJ2-7; D is ambiguous. The source is a man between 18 and 29 years old in good health. Some clones in this sample may be carry-over from other donors' samples. The CDR3 DNA sequence: TGTGCCAGCAGCCAACGGGTCCCTTTCGACGAGCAGTACTTC. Translated, it gives CASSQRVPFDEQYF.